The next 12 T cell receptor beta chains were all read from a single sample in a study of cytomegalovirus exposure and HLA in healthy donors. Repertoires were generated with immunoSEQ multiplex PCR, while TCRdb's copy carries only in-frame clones and drops some. The table has 150,000 to 200,000 clones, around 84% seen once. Sequenced material: PBMCs. The receptors shown here come from a man between 18 and 29 years old in good health and CMV-seropositive.

The chain is built from TRBV5-1 and TRBJ1-1; D gene unclear. This CDR3 spans 13 amino acids. Germline V gene lookup returns CDR1 SGHRS and CDR2 YFSETQ. Trimming took 3 bases from V and 0 from J, leaving 6 bases between them. The CDR3 here is CASSSTLNTEAFF. In DNA form, the CDR3 reads TGCGCCAGCAGCTCAACATTGAACACTGAAGCTTTCTTT. Based on the CDR3 plus reference TRBV5-1 and TRBJ1-1, the full variable domain is KAGVTQTPRYLIKTRGQQVTLSCSPISGHRSVSWYQQTPGQGLQFLFEYFSETQRNKGNFPGRFSGRQFSNSRSEMNVSTLELGDSALYLCASSSTLNTEAFFGQGTRLTVV.

The chain combines TRBV7-8 with TRBJ2-1; TRBD2 might be the D (5 bases). This CDR3 region has 16 residues. V was cut by 5 bases and J by 0 bases, with 14 bases left in between. The germline V gene has CDR1 SGHVS and CDR2 FQNEAQ. The CDR3 here is CASSPGAVHSYNEQFF. In nucleotides, the CDR3 is TGTGCCAGCAGCCCCGGAGCGGTACACTCCTACAATGAGCAGTTCTTC.

This chain links TRBV5-1 with TRBJ2-1, with 7 bases lining up with TRBD2. This CDR3 is built from 15 residues. With V trimmed by 5 bases and J by 7 bases, 12 bases remained unmatched. CDR1 and CDR2 (germline): SGHRS, YFSETQ. As DNA, the CDR3 is TGCGCCAGCAGGGGGGAAGGAGCGGGGCGGAATGAGCAGTTCTTC. It codes for CASRGEGAGRNEQFF.

The rearrangement uses TRBV28 and TRBJ1-2, with a possible D match to TRBD1 (6 bases). Germline CDR1 is MDHEN and CDR2 is SYDVKM. CDR3 length: 13 residues. V lost 3 bases, J lost 4 bases, and 9 bases lay in between. CDR3 loop: CASSFDRLYGYTF. The CDR3 nucleotides are TGTGCCAGCAGTTTCGACAGGCTCTATGGCTACACCTTC.

The CDR3 loop reads CASSPLMARGGYTF. For the CDR3, the DNA is TGCGCCAGCAGCCCCCTTATGGCCCGAGGAGGCTACACCTTC. The rearrangement links TRBV4-1 to TRBJ1-2, with D hard to call. CDR1 and CDR2 (germline): MGHRA, YSYEKL. CDR3 length equals 14 residues. Deletions cut 4 bases from V and 8 bases from J, with 17 bases between.

This clone was seen a few times. V gene TRBV2 combines with J gene TRBJ1-5; a weak D match, TRBD1 (5 bases). V lost 4 bases, J lost 5 bases, and 15 bases lay in between. The CDR3 runs to 15 residues. The germline gives CDR1 SNHLY, CDR2 FYNNEI. CDR3 residues: CASSAGEQGYQPQHF. The CDR3 DNA reads TGTGCCAGCAGTGCAGGTGAGCAGGGCTATCAGCCCCAGCATTTT.

This clone was counted between two and nine times. The rearrangement joins TRBV5-4 to TRBJ1-6; weak D call: TRBD1 (6 bases). The CDR3 covers 16 residues. V was clipped by 1 base and J by 7 bases, with 15 bases between them. Germline CDR1 and CDR2: SGHNT and YYREEE (reference sequence). CDR3 residues: CASSLWGGDTNSPLHF. CDR3 DNA sequence: TGTGCCAGCAGCTTGTGGGGGGGGGACACCAATTCACCCCTCCACTTT.

The gene calls are TRBV5-1 and TRBJ2-3; D unresolved. V lost 1 base and J lost 4, with 7 bases in between. The CDR3 spans 13 residues. The germline V gene encodes CDR1 SGHRS and CDR2 YFSETQ. Here the CDR3 reads CASSLNSPDTQYF. CDR3 DNA sequence: TGCGCCAGCAGCTTGAATAGTCCAGATACGCAGTATTTT.

V usage is TRBV6-5 and J usage is TRBJ2-3, with a weak D call TRBD2 (6 bases). The germline CDR1 and CDR2 sequences are MNHEY and SVGAGI. Trimming left V 5 bases short and J 5 bases short, with 17 bases between. The CDR3 sequence is 15 residues long. The CDR3 region is CASSLGLHSRDTQYF. The CDR3 DNA follows: TGTGCCAGCAGTCTGGGACTTCACTCACGAGATACGCAGTATTTT.

The J gene is TRBJ2-1, the V gene TRBV5-1, with a tentative D call TRBD2 (5 bases). The length of the CDR3 is 12 residues. Germline loops: CDR1 SGHRS, CDR2 YFSETQ. The V end was cut by 1 base, the J end by 9 bases, with 8 bases between. The CDR3 is CASSLPGSEQFF. For the CDR3, the DNA is TGCGCCAGCAGCTTGCCGGGATCTGAGCAGTTCTTC.

V usage is TRBV4-1 and J usage is TRBJ1-2; the match to TRBD1 covers 7 bases. Germline CDR1 MGHRA, CDR2 YSYEKL. This CDR3 has 15 amino acids. Trimming took 3 bases from V and 5 from J; bases not matched to a gene: 9. CDR3: CASSQLQGINYGYTF. The CDR3 DNA reads as TGCGCCAGCAGCCAGCTACAGGGGATCAATTATGGCTACACCTTC.

This chain joins TRBV11-2 and TRBJ1-1; no reliable D call. The germline V gene encodes CDR1 SGHAT and CDR2 FQNNGV. Trimming took 2 bases from V and 5 from J, leaving 9 bases between them. The CDR3 length is 13 residues. The CDR3 loop is CASSLLRVTEAFF. The DNA of the CDR3 is TGTGCCAGCAGCTTATTGCGGGTTACTGAAGCTTTCTTT.